These T cell receptor beta chains were read from a single sample in a study of shared clonotypes between healthy human individuals. Profiled with immunoSEQ multiplex PCR; TCRdb holds only in-frame clones, not every one. Among 2,500,000 or so clones listed, 92% were seen once. Sequencing was carried out using naive CD4+ T cells from PBMCs. These receptors were collected from a man aged 18 to 30 in good health. Some clones in this sample may be carry-over from other donors' samples. CDR3s include the opening cysteine and the closing phenylalanine or tryptophan. D genes are given only for firm matches. Clone sizes are given selectively: once, few, many, or a class where the clone is expanded.

j_call clone_size v_call cdr3_length d_call cdr3_nt cdr3_aa
TRBJ2-5 once TRBV7-9 13 - TGTGCCAGCAGCCCACCCCCTGGGGCGGCCCAGTACTTC CASSPPPGAAQYF
TRBJ1-1 - TRBV19 14 - TGTGCCAGTAGTATAGGAGGGGTAGGCACTGAAGCTTTCTTT CASSIGGVGTEAFF
TRBJ2-3 - TRBV29-1 15 TRBD2 TGCAGCGTTGTGGGGGGGAACCAAATCACAGATACGCAGTATTTT CSVVGGNQITDTQYF
TRBJ2-5 - TRBV25-1 15 - TGTGCCAGCAGTGAAGCAGGGCTCGGGTTGGAGACCCAGTACTTC CASSEAGLGLETQYF
TRBJ2-7 once TRBV19 14 TRBD1 TGTGCCAGTAGTATTGGAACAGGGGCCTACGAGCAGTACTTC CASSIGTGAYEQYF
TRBJ2-2 once TRBV11-3 14 - TGTGCCAGCAGCTTAGGTTTCCTCTCCGGGGAGCTGTTTTTT CASSLGFLSGELFF
TRBJ2-6 - TRBV5-1 18 TRBD1 TGCGCCAGCAGCCCAGCCGGGACAGGGTCCTCTGGGGCCAACGTCCTGACTTTC CASSPAGTGSSGANVLTF
TRBJ1-1 - TRBV27 16 - TGTGCCAGCAGTCCGGGGAGGGGAGTGGAGAACACTGAAGCTTTCTTT CASSPGRGVENTEAFF
TRBJ2-5 - TRBV27 12 - TGTGCCAGCAGTACCCGAGCCTCCACTCAGTACTTC CASSTRASTQYF
TRBJ2-5 - TRBV9 15 TRBD1 TGTGCCAGCAGCGTGAGGGGGACAGGCGGAGAGACCCAGTACTTC CASSVRGTGGETQYF
TRBJ2-3 - TRBV29-1 14 TRBD2 TGCAGCGTTGGGATAGCGGGAGGGCCGGGTACGCAGTATTTT CSVGIAGGPGTQYF
TRBJ1-1 - TRBV18 15 - TGTGCCAGCTCACCACCCCGGGCGGGGAACACTGAAGCTTTCTTT CASSPPRAGNTEAFF
TRBJ2-7 once TRBV4-1 15 TRBD2 TGCGCCAGCAGCCAAGAAGGACTAGGGACCTACGAGCAGTACTTC CASSQEGLGTYEQYF
TRBJ2-5 - TRBV6-5 13 - TGTGCCAGCAGTTGGACGGAACATCGGGCCCAGTACTTC CASSWTEHRAQYF
TRBJ2-5 - TRBV4-1 15 - TGCGCCAGCAGCCAATTTTCGAGGTTTTGGGAGACCCAGTACTTC CASSQFSRFWETQYF
TRBJ1-1 - TRBV11-2 15 TRBD1 TGTGCCAGCAGCCAGAAGACAGGGGCGAACACTGAAGCTTTCTTT CASSQKTGANTEAFF
TRBJ1-6 once TRBV19 15 TRBD1 TGTGCCAGTAGTTACCGACAGGGAAATAATTCACCCCTCCACTTT CASSYRQGNNSPLHF
TRBJ2-1 - TRBV9 17 TRBD1 TGTGCCAGCAGTCGTAGACAGGGGTCGGGCTCCTACAATGAGCAGTTCTTC CASSRRQGSGSYNEQFF